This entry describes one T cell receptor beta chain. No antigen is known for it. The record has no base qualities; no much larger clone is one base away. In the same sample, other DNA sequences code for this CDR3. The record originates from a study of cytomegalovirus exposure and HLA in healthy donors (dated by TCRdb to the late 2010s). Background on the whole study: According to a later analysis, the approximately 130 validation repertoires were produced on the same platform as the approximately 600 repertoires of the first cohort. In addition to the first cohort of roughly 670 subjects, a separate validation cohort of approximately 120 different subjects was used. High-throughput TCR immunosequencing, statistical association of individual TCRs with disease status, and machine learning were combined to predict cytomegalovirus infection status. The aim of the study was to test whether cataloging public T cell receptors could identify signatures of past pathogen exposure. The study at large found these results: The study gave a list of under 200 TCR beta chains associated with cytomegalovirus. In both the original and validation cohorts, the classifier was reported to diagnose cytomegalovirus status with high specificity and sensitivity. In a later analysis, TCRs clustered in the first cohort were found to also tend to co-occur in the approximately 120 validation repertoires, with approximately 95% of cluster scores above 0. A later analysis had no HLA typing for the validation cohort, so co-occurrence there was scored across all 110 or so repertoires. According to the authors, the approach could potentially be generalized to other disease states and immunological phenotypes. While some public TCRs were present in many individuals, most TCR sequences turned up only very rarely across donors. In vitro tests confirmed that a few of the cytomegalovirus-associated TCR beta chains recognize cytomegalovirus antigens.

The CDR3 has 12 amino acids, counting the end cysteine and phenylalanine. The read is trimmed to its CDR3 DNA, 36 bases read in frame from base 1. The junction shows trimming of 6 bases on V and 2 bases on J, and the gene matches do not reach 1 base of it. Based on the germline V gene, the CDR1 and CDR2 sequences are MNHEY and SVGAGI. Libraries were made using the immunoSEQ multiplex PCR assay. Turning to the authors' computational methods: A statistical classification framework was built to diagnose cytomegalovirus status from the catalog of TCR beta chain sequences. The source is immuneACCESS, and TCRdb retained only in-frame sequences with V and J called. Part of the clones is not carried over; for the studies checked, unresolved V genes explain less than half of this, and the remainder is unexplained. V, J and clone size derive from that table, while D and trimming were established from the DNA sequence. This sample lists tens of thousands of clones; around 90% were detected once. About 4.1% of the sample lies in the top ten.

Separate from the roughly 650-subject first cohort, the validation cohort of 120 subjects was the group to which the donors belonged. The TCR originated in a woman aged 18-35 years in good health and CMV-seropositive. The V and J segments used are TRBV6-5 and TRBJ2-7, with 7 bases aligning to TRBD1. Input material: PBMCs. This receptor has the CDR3 CASRDRTYEQYF. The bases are TGTGCCAGCAGGGACAGGACCTACGAGCAGTACTTC.